Presented here are 27 T cell receptor beta chains from one specimen sequenced in a study of PD-1 blockade in classical Hodgkin lymphoma. Profiled with immunoSEQ multiplex PCR; TCRdb holds only in-frame clones, not every one. The sample has roughly 96,000 clones, roughly 89% seen once. Autologous stem cell transplantation was followed by relapse in every patient, and brentuximab vedotin exposure varied. The sample was peripheral blood mononuclear cells (PBMCs), taken before the second cycle of nivolumab. These receptors originate from a human donor with classical Hodgkin lymphoma.

The chain uses TRBV15 and TRBJ2-5; a possible D gene is TRBD1 (6 bases). The V end was cut by 3 bases, the J end by 1 base, with 9 bases between. The CDR3 runs 14 residues. CDR1 and CDR2 from the germline V gene are LNHNV and YYDKDF (reference sequence). DNA of the CDR3: TGTGCCACCAGCAGCGGACAGCGCCAAGAGACCCAGTACTTC. It encodes CATSSGQRQETQYF.

This clone was picked up one time. V is TRBV6-4 and J is TRBJ2-5, with D unclear. Trimming took off 6 bases at V and 3 bases at J, with 8 bases between the two ends. CDR3 length: 12 amino acids. CDR1 is MRHNA and CDR2 is SNTAGT in the germline V gene. The CDR3 DNA sequence: TGTGCCAGCAGAGGACGGAAAGAGACCCAGTACTTC. Its protein product is CASRGRKETQYF.

This chain joins TRBV6-7 and TRBJ2-7; D gene uncertain. TRBV6-7 is marked as an open reading frame, function uncertain. The CDR3 runs to 14 residues. V shed 5 bases and J shed 0 bases, with 11 bases lying between them. The CDR3 loop is CASSEDWGSYEQYF. For the CDR3, the DNA is TGTGCCAGCAGTGAAGATTGGGGCTCCTACGAGCAGTACTTC.

This chain uses TRBV28 with TRBJ2-3; possibly TRBD1 or TRBD2 for D (6 bases each). Germline loops: CDR1 MDHEN, CDR2 SYDVKM. The CDR3 is 14 amino acids. Trimming shortened V by 4 bases and J by 10 bases, and 18 bases separated the two germline ends. CDR3 sequence reads: CASSWRGEKIPQYF. In DNA form, the CDR3 reads TGTGCCAGCAGTTGGAGGGGGGAGAAGATCCCGCAGTATTTT.

The chain couples TRBV10-1 to TRBJ2-2; possibly TRBD2 for D (6 bases). CDR1 is WNHNN and CDR2 is SYGVQD in the germline V gene (reference sequence). Trimming removed 8 bases from V and 2 bases from J, with 9 bases in between. CDR3 length equals 13 residues. CDR3 residues: CASGTYNTGELFF. The CDR3 region has the DNA TGCGCCAGCGGGACTTATAACACCGGGGAGCTGTTTTTT.

This clone has just a few counts. CDR3 in DNA: TGTGCCAGCAGCACGACTAGCGGGGGGGTTAACTCCTACGAGCAGTACTTC. Translation gives CASSTTSGGVNSYEQYF. The chain recombines TRBV7-9 with TRBJ2-7; 14 nucleotides agree with TRBD2. The CDR3 runs 17 residues. In germline, CDR1 is SEHNR, CDR2 FQNEAQ (reference sequence). V shed 5 bases and J 0 bases; nucleotides not matched to a gene: 6.

The chain combines TRBV29-1 with TRBJ1-3; the D gene is possibly TRBD1 (6 bases). Germline lookup yields CDR1 SQVTM and CDR2 ANQGSEA. CDR3 length: 13 residues. Deletions cut 7 bases from V and 2 bases from J, with 12 bases between. The CDR3 protein is CSAPGAPGNTIYF. In nucleotides, the CDR3 is TGCAGCGCCCCAGGGGCCCCTGGAAACACCATATATTTT.

This clone was detected only once. The rearrangement uses TRBV10-3 and TRBJ2-5, with 9 positions matching TRBD2. V gave up 3 bases and J gave up 1 base; unmatched junction bases: 12. The CDR3 sequence is 18 residues long. Germline V lookup: CDR1 ENHRY, CDR2 SYGVKD. CDR3 DNA sequence: TGTGCCATCAGTGACCGAGTCACTAGCGGGCACGTCCAAGAGACCCAGTACTTC. Its translation is CAISDRVTSGHVQETQYF.

The V call is TRBV14, the J call TRBJ1-2; D gene ambiguous. There are 13 residues in the CDR3. V dropped 5 bases and J dropped 2 bases, with 9 bases sitting between them. Germline CDR1 is SGHDN and CDR2 is FVKESK. The CDR3 bases are TGTGCCAGCAGCTTGGGGAAGAACTATGGCTACACCTTC. It yields the protein CASSLGKNYGYTF.

This clone was detected only a few times. V gene TRBV7-9 combines with J gene TRBJ1-2; D uncertain. The CDR3 consists of 12 residues. Per germline, CDR1 SEHNR and CDR2 FQNEAQ (reference sequence). The germline V and J ends were trimmed by 3 bases and 4 bases, with 6 bases remaining between them. This chain's CDR3 is CASSFGSYGYTF. Written as DNA, the CDR3 is TGTGCCAGCAGCTTCGGCAGCTATGGCTACACCTTC.

This chain uses TRBV19 with TRBJ2-1; 13 bases are shared with TRBD2. V lost 6 bases and J lost 8; bases outside the gene matches: 7. The CDR3 covers 15 residues. The germline CDR1 and CDR2 sequences are LNHDA and SQIVND (reference sequence). CDR3 in DNA: TGTGCCAGTAGCCTCATACTAGCGGGGGGGTATGAGCAGTTCTTC. Translated, it gives CASSLILAGGYEQFF.

The rearrangement joins TRBV10-1 to TRBJ2-7; 9 bases map to TRBD1. This CDR3 contains 15 residues. The ends lost 4 bases at V and 4 bases at J; junction bases unmatched: 8. Per germline, CDR1 WNHNN and CDR2 SYGVQD (reference sequence). Written as DNA, the CDR3 is TGCGCCAGCAGTGCCCCCGGGACAGGGTTTTACGAGCAGTACTTC. Protein sequence: CASSAPGTGFYEQYF.

The genes are TRBV2 and TRBJ2-4, with TRBD1 matching 7 bases. This CDR3 region has 15 residues. J gave up 1 base and V 6 bases, and 6 bases lay outside the gene matches. Per germline, CDR1 SNHLY and CDR2 FYNNEI. The CDR3 sequence: CASRLTGTAKNIQYF. DNA for the CDR3: TGTGCCAGCAGGTTGACAGGGACGGCCAAAAACATTCAGTACTTC.

The chain couples TRBV27 to TRBJ1-5, with 7 bases lining up with TRBD1. With 3 bases clipped from V and 4 bases from J, the junction kept 3 bases outside the gene matches. Germline values: CDR1 MNHEY, CDR2 SMNVEV (reference sequence). This CDR3 is built from 14 residues. The CDR3 sequence: CASSFSGGNQPQHF. CDR3 bases: TGTGCCAGCAGTTTTTCAGGGGGAAATCAGCCCCAGCATTTT.

The rearrangement joins TRBV5-4 to TRBJ2-2, with D hard to call. Looked up from germline, CDR1 is SGHNT and CDR2 is YYREEE (reference sequence). CDR3 size: 12 residues. Trimming shortened V by 2 bases and J by 5 bases, and 4 bases separated the two germline ends. This chain's CDR3 is CASSFPTGELFF. The CDR3 DNA reads TGTGCCAGCAGCTTCCCTACCGGGGAGCTGTTTTTT.

The chain combines TRBV7-8 with TRBJ2-5, with TRBD2 matching over 7 bases. The V segment lost 2 bases and the J segment 2 bases; nucleotides outside the gene matches: 5. The CDR3 is made up of 15 amino acids. Per germline, CDR1 SGHVS and CDR2 FQNEAQ. In DNA form, the CDR3 reads TGTGCCAGCAGCTTAATAAGCGGGAAACAAGAGACCCAGTACTTC. Amino acid sequence: CASSLISGKQETQYF.

The count of this clone is one. The genes are TRBV28 and TRBJ2-2; D may be TRBD2 (6 bases). Trimming took off 3 bases at V and 5 bases at J, with 19 bases between the two ends. The germline CDR1 and CDR2 sequences are MDHEN and SYDVKM. The CDR3 extends over 17 amino acids. The CDR3 DNA sequence: TGTGCCAGCAGTTTGAAGGGCGACGGGGGAATTACCGGGGAGCTGTTTTTT. As protein: CASSLKGDGGITGELFF. Full variable domain (outside the CDR3, taken from reference TRBV28 and TRBJ2-2): DVKVTQSSRYLVKRTGEKVFLECVQDMDHENMFWYRQDPGLGLRLIYFSYDVKMKEKGDIPEGYSVSREKKERFSLILESASTNQTSMYLCASSLKGDGGITGELFFGEGSRLTVL.

The J gene is TRBJ2-1, the V gene TRBV7-8; tentatively, D is TRBD1 (7 bases). Trimming pared 1 base from V and 7 bases from J, leaving 14 bases between. CDR3 length: 15 residues. Germline V gene data show CDR1 as SGHVS and CDR2 as FQNEAQ. This CDR3 reads CASSLGSGGWNEQFF. CDR3 DNA sequence: TGTGCCAGCAGCTTAGGGTCAGGGGGGTGGAATGAGCAGTTCTTC.

The chain couples TRBV6-4 to TRBJ1-5; D may be TRBD1 (6 bases). CDR1 and CDR2 (germline): MRHNA, SNTAGT. The V end was cut by 8 bases, the J end by 5 bases, with 13 bases between. The CDR3 is 13 residues long. In nucleotides, the CDR3 is TGTGCCAGCGCAGGGAACAGGGATCAGCCCCAGCATTTT. Protein product: CASAGNRDQPQHF.

The V call is TRBV9, the J call TRBJ2-2; D is tentatively TRBD1 or TRBD2 (6 bases each). CDR1 is SGDLS and CDR2 is YYNGEE in the germline V gene. The CDR3 extends over 18 amino acids. Trimming stripped 3 bases from V and 6 bases from J, with 24 bases between. Here the CDR3 reads CASSATGSGWGFSGELFF. CDR3 DNA: TGTGCCAGCAGCGCCACAGGGAGCGGGTGGGGTTTCTCCGGGGAGCTGTTTTTT. Drawing the rest from reference TRBV9 and TRBJ2-2, the complete variable domain is DSGVTQTPKHLITATGQRVTLRCSPRSGDLSVYWYQQSLDQGLQFLIQYYNGEERAKGNILERFSAQQFPDLHSELNLSSLELGDSALYFCASSATGSGWGFSGELFFGEGSRLTVL.

The chain recombines TRBV27 with TRBJ2-7, with D perhaps assigned TRBD1 or TRBD2 (6 bases each). V lost 4 bases, J lost 3 bases, and 13 bases lay in between. Germline V gives CDR1 MNHEY, CDR2 SMNVEV (reference sequence). The length of the CDR3 is 14 residues. CDR3 sequence (DNA): TGTGCCAGCAGTTACGCGGGACATTTCTACGAGCAGTACTTC. Its protein is CASSYAGHFYEQYF.

This chain joins TRBV5-1 and TRBJ2-6; TRBD1 matches at 12 bases. Germline V gives CDR1 SGHRS, CDR2 YFSETQ. The CDR3 sequence is 18 residues long. V trimming: 4 bases; J trimming: 2 bases; junction bases outside the gene matches: 7. This CDR3 is CASSGWGQGATGANVLTF. In DNA form, the CDR3 reads TGCGCCAGCAGCGGGTGGGGACAGGGGGCGACTGGGGCCAACGTCCTGACTTTC.

This chain uses TRBV15 with TRBJ2-1; 7 nucleotides align to TRBD2. The CDR3 is made up of 15 amino acids. Trimming cost V 2 bases and J 2 bases; bases outside gene matches: 3. Germline CDR1 LNHNV, CDR2 YYDKDF (reference sequence). The CDR3 sequence is CATSRSSGTYNEQFF. Here the CDR3 DNA reads TGTGCCACCAGCAGATCTAGCGGCACCTACAATGAGCAGTTCTTC.

The rearrangement links TRBV19 to TRBJ2-3, with D perhaps given as TRBD1 or TRBD2 (6 bases each). This CDR3 is built from 13 residues. The V gene lost 5 bases and the J gene lost 2 bases, with 8 bases spanning the gap. Germline CDR1 LNHDA, CDR2 SQIVND (reference sequence). CDR3 region: CASSSGATDTQYF. Here the CDR3 DNA reads TGTGCCAGTAGTTCGGGGGCCACAGATACGCAGTATTTT.

This chain connects TRBV29-1 to TRBJ2-7, with 8 bases fitting TRBD1. V lost 6 bases, J lost 2 bases, and 3 bases stayed unmatched. The CDR3 consists of 12 residues. In germline, CDR1 is SQVTM, CDR2 ANQGSEA. The DNA of the CDR3 is TGCAGCGTCGGGACAGGAACCTACGAGCAGTACTTC. Translated: CSVGTGTYEQYF.

J is TRBJ2-7 and V is TRBV29-1; tentative D call: TRBD1 (6 bases). The CDR3 is 13 residues long. Trimming shortened V by 6 bases and J by 1 base, and 13 bases separated the two germline ends. From germline, CDR1 is SQVTM and CDR2 ANQGSEA. The CDR3 here is CSVAFGTSYEQYF. CDR3 sequence (DNA): TGCAGCGTGGCTTTTGGGACATCCTACGAGCAGTACTTC.

The V call is TRBV19, the J call TRBJ2-5; 10 bases agree with TRBD1. Germline loops: CDR1 LNHDA, CDR2 SQIVND (reference sequence). The CDR3 consists of 13 residues. V trimming: 5 bases; J trimming: 7 bases; junction bases outside the gene matches: 4. The CDR3, as DNA: TGTGCCAGTAGTGGGACAGGGGTGGGGACCCAGTACTTC. Translation gives CASSGTGVGTQYF.